Sequencing of this TCR beta chain was carried out in a study of response to subunit inactivated influenza vaccine. Per the germline V gene, CDR1 is SGHRS and CDR2 is YFSETQ. Losses at the gene ends were 1 base for V and 5 bases for J; bases not matched to a gene: 3. The length of the CDR3 is 14 residues. Study conclusions and caveats: Each seasonal influenza vaccination, the authors suggested, recruits few new T cells.

TCRdb called the RT-PCR reads again in MiXCR, with one record for every CDR3 protein. The profile shows approximately 530,000 distinct CDR3 sequences, approximately 7.7% of them singletons. This clonotype appeared a few times. What it binds is not known. The clonotype comes from a man in his fifties or sixties who received an inactivated influenza vaccine. Sequencing used PBMCs from blood, obtained about 24 months after vaccination. The chain is built from TRBV5-1 and TRBJ2-1; 7 nucleotides match TRBD2. The CDR3 DNA reads TGCGCCAGCAGCTTGACTAGCGTGAACAATGAGCAGTTCTTC. This gives the protein CASSLTSVNNEQFF.